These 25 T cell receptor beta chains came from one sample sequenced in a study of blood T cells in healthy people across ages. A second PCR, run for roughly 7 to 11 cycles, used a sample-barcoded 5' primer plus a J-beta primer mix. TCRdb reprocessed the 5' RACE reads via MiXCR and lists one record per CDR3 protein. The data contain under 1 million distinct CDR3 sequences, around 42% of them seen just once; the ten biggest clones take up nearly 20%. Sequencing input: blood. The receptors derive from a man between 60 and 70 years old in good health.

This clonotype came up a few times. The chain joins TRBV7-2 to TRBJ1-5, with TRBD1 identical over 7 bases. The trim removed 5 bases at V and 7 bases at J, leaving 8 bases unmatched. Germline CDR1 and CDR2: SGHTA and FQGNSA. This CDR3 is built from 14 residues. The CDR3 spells CASSTGVSRQPQHF. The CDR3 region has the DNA TGTGCCAGCAGCACAGGGGTTAGTAGGCAGCCCCAGCATTTT.

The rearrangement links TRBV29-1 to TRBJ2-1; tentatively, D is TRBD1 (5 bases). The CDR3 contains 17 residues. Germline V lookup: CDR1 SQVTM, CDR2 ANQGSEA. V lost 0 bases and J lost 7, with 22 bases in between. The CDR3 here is CSVEEPGARNSENEQFF. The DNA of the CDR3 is TGCAGCGTTGAAGAACCTGGGGCCCGAAATAGTGAGAATGAGCAGTTCTTC.

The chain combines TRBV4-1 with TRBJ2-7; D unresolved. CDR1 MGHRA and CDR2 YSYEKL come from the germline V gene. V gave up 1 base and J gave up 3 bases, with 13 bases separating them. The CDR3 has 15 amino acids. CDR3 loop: CASSQGSSDIYEQYF. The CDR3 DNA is TGCGCCAGCAGCCAAGGGTCCAGTGACATCTACGAGCAGTACTTC.

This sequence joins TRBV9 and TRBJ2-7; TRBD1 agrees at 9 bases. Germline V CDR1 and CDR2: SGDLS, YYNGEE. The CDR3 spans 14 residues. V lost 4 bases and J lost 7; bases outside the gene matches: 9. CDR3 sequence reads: CASSSTGGRNEQYF. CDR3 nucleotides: TGTGCCAGCAGCTCGACAGGGGGTCGAAATGAGCAGTACTTC.

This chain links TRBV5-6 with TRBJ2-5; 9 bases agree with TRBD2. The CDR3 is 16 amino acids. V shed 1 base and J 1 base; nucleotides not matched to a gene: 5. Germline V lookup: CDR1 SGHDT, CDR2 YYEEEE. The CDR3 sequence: CASSLLSGGTQETQYF. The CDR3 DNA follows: TGTGCCAGCAGCTTGTTAAGCGGGGGGACCCAAGAGACCCAGTACTTC.

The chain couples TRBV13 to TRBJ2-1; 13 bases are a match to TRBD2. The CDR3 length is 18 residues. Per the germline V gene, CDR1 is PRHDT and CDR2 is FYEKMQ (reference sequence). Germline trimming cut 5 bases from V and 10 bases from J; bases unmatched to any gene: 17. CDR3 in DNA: TGTGCCAGCAGCATTCGCCCTAAACTAGCGGGGGGGCCAAGGGAGCAGTTCTTC. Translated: CASSIRPKLAGGPREQFF.

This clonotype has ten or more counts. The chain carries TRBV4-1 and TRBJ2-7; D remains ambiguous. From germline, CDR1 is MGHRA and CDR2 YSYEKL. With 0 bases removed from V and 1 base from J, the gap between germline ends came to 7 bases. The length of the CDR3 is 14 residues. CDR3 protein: CASSQEQSSYEQYF. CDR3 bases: TGCGCCAGCAGCCAAGAACAGTCATCCTACGAGCAGTACTTC.

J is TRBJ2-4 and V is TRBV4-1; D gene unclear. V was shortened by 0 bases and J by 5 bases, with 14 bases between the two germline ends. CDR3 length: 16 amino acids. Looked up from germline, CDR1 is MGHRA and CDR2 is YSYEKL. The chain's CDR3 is CASSQEGVQDQNIQYF. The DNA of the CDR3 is TGCGCCAGCAGCCAAGAAGGAGTGCAGGACCAAAACATTCAGTACTTC.

The CDR3 region is CASSYLRTNGEAFF. In DNA form, the CDR3 reads TGTGCCAGCAGTTACTTACGGACGAACGGTGAAGCTTTCTTT. The rearrangement uses TRBV6-2 or TRBV6-3 and TRBJ1-1, with no clear D. V lost 1 base and J 7 bases, leaving 13 bases between the germline ends. There are 14 residues in the CDR3. The germline V gene has CDR1 MNHEY and CDR2 SVGEGT.

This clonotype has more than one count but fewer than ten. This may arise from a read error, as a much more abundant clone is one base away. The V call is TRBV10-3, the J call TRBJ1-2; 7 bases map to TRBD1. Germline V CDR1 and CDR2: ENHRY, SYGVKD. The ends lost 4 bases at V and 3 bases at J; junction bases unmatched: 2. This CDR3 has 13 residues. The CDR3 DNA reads TGTGCCATCAGTGTCGACAGGGACTATGGCTACACCTTC. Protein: CAISVDRDYGYTF.

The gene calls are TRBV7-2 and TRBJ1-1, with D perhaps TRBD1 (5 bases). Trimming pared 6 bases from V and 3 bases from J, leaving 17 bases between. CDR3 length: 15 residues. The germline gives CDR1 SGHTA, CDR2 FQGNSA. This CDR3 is CASSLEVGADTEAFF. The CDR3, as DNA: TGTGCCAGCAGTCTAGAAGTAGGGGCGGACACTGAAGCTTTCTTT.

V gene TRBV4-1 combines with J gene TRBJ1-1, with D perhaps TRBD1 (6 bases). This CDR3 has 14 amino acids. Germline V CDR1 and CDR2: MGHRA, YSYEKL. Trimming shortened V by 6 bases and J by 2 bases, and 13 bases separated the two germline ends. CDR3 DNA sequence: TGCGCCAGCAGAGGGACACTCAGAAACACTGAAGCTTTCTTT. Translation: CASRGTLRNTEAFF.

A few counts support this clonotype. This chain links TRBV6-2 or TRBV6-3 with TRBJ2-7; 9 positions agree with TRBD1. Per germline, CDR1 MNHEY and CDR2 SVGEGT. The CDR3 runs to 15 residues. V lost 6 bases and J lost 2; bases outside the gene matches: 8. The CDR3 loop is CASSTRRTGAYEQYF. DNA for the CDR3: TGTGCCAGCAGCACAAGAAGGACAGGGGCCTACGAGCAGTACTTC.

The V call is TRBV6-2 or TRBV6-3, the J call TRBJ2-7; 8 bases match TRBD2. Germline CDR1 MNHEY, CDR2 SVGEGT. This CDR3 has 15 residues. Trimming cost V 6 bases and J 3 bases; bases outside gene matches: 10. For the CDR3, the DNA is TGTGCCAGCAGCCCCCTTGAGCGGGGGAACTACGAGCAGTACTTC. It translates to CASSPLERGNYEQYF.

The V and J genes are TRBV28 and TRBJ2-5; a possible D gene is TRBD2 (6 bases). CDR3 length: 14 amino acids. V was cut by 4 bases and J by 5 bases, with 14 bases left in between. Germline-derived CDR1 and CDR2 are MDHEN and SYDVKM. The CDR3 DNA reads TGTGCCAGCAGTTGGGGGGTACTGGGTGAGACCCAGTACTTC. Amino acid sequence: CASSWGVLGETQYF. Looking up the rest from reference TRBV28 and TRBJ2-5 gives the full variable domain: DVKVTQSSRYLVKRTGEKVFLECVQDMDHENMFWYRQDPGLGLRLIYFSYDVKMKEKGDIPEGYSVSREKKERFSLILESASTNQTSMYLCASSWGVLGETQYFGPGTRLLVL.

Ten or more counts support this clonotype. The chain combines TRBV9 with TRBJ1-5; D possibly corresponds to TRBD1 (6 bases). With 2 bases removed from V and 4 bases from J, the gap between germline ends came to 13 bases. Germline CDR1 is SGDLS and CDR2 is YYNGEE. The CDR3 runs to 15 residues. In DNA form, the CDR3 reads TGTGCCAGCAGCGTGTCTTCAGGGGCGAATCAGCCCCAGCATTTT. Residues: CASSVSSGANQPQHF. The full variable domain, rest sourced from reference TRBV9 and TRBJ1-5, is DSGVTQTPKHLITATGQRVTLRCSPRSGDLSVYWYQQSLDQGLQFLIQYYNGEERAKGNILERFSAQQFPDLHSELNLSSLELGDSALYFCASSVSSGANQPQHFGDGTRLSIL.

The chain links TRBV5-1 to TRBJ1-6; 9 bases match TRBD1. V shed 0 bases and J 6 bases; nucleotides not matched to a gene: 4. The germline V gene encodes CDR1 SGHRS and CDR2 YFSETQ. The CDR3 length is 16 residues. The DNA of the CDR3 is TGCGCCAGCAGCTTGGAGACAGGGGGTTCTAATTCACCCCTCCACTTT. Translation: CASSLETGGSNSPLHF.

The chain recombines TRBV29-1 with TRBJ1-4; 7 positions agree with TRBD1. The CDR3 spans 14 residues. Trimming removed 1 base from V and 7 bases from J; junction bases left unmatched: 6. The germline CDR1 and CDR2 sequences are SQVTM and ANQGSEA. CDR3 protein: CSVEVGGGGEKLFF. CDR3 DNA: TGCAGCGTTGAAGTGGGAGGGGGCGGTGAAAAACTGTTTTTT.

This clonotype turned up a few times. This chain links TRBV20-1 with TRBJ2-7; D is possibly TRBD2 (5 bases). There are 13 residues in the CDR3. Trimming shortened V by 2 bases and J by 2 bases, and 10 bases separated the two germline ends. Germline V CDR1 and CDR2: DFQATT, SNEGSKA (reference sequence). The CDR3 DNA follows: TGCAGTGCTAGATTGGGAGCAGCCTACGAGCAGTACTTC. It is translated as CSARLGAAYEQYF.

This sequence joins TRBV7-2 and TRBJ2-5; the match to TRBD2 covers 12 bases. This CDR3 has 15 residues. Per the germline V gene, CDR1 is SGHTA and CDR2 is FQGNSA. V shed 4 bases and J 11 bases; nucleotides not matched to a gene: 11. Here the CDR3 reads CASSSLAGGPDEQYF. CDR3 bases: TGTGCCAGCAGCTCCCTAGCGGGGGGGCCAGATGAGCAGTACTTC.

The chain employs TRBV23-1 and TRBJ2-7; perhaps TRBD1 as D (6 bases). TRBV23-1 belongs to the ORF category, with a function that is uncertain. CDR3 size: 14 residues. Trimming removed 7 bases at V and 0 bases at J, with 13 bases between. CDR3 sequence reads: CASIPRGTSYEQYF. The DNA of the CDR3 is TGCGCCAGCATCCCAAGGGGGACCTCCTACGAGCAGTACTTC.

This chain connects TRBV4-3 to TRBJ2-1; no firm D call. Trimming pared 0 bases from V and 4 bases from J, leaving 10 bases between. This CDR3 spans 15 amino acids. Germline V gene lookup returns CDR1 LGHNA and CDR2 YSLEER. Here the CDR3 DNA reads TGCGCCAGCAGCCAAGATCCCCTATCTTACAATGAGCAGTTCTTC. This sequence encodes CASSQDPLSYNEQFF.

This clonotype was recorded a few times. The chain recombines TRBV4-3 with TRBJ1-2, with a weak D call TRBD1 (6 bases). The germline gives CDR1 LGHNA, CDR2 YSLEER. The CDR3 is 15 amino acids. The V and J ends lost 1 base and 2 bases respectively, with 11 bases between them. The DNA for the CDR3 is TGCGCCAGCAGCCAAGGGGGGCAGGCGAACTATGGCTACACCTTC. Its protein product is CASSQGGQANYGYTF.

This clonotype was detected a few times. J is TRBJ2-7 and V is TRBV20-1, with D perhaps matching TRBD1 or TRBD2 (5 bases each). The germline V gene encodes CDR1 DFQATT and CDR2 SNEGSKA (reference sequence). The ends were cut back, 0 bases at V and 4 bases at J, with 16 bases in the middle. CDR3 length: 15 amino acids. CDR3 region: CSARDTGTLMYEQYF. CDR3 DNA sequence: TGCAGTGCTAGAGATACCGGGACCCTAATGTACGAGCAGTACTTC.

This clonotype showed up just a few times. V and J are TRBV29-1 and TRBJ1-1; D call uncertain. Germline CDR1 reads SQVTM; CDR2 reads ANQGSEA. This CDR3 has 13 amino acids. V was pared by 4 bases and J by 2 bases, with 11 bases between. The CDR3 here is CSVADPYNTEAFF. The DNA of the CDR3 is TGCAGCGTTGCTGACCCCTATAACACTGAAGCTTTCTTT.